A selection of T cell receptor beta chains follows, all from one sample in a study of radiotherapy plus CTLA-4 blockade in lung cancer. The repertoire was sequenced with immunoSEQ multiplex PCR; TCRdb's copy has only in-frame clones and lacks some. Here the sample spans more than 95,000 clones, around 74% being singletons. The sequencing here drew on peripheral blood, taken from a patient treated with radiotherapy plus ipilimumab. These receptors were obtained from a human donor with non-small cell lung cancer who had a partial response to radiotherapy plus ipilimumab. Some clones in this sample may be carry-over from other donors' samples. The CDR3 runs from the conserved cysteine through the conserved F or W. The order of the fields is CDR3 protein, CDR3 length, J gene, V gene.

cdr3_aa: CASSLPGYEQYF; cdr3_length: 12; j_call: TRBJ2-7; v_call: TRBV28
cdr3_aa: CASSIGGSGWDEQFF; cdr3_length: 15; j_call: TRBJ2-1; v_call: TRBV19
cdr3_aa: CASSPAGGLNSPLHF; cdr3_length: 15; j_call: TRBJ1-6; v_call: TRBV7-2
cdr3_aa: CASSQEGRSGTGELFF; cdr3_length: 16; j_call: TRBJ2-2; v_call: TRBV4-3
cdr3_aa: CASSYMGVWGYTF; cdr3_length: 13; j_call: TRBJ1-2; v_call: TRBV6-5
cdr3_aa: CASSVESAGGIYEQYF; cdr3_length: 16; j_call: TRBJ2-7; v_call: TRBV9
cdr3_aa: CASSPGQGRSGANVLTF; cdr3_length: 17; j_call: TRBJ2-6; v_call: TRBV28
cdr3_aa: CASRGWGQQNTQYF; cdr3_length: 14; j_call: TRBJ2-3; v_call: TRBV7-9
cdr3_aa: CASSSEGGIEEQYF; cdr3_length: 14; j_call: TRBJ2-7; v_call: TRBV7-9
cdr3_aa: CSVSTQETQYF; cdr3_length: 11; j_call: TRBJ2-5; v_call: TRBV29-1
cdr3_aa: CASSEPGFGQSPLHF; cdr3_length: 15; j_call: TRBJ1-6; v_call: TRBV2
cdr3_aa: CASSYTGQGIGDTQYF; cdr3_length: 16; j_call: TRBJ2-3; v_call: TRBV28
cdr3_aa: CASSGQPGQGASGANVLTF; cdr3_length: 19; j_call: TRBJ2-6; v_call: TRBV9
cdr3_aa: CASSITVRNTGELFF; cdr3_length: 15; j_call: TRBJ2-2; v_call: TRBV19
cdr3_aa: CASSLPSGTTDTQYF; cdr3_length: 15; j_call: TRBJ2-3; v_call: TRBV5-1
cdr3_aa: CASSDIGAARTEAFF; cdr3_length: 15; j_call: TRBJ1-1; v_call: TRBV2
cdr3_aa: CASTQSSATNEKLFF; cdr3_length: 15; j_call: TRBJ1-4; v_call: TRBV7-9
cdr3_aa: CASRGTSGEGNEQFF; cdr3_length: 15; j_call: TRBJ2-1; v_call: TRBV19
cdr3_aa: CASSGVGELSGNTIYF; cdr3_length: 16; j_call: TRBJ1-3; v_call: TRBV9
cdr3_aa: CASSQGQGVGELFF; cdr3_length: 14; j_call: TRBJ2-2; v_call: TRBV5-1
cdr3_aa: CASSFGTSYEQYF; cdr3_length: 13; j_call: TRBJ2-7; v_call: TRBV6-1